The present T cell receptor beta chain was sequenced within a study of shared clonotypes between healthy human individuals. Using immunoSEQ multiplex PCR, the repertoire was profiled, and TCRdb retains in-frame clones only, with some absent. The table lists 2.3 million or so clones, about 92% of them singletons, with approximately 0.4% in the top ten. The V gene end was trimmed by 4 bases and the J gene end by 6 bases; junction bases not matched to a gene: 7. Per the germline V gene, CDR1 is SGHVS and CDR2 is FNYEAQ. The CDR3 is 15 amino acids. This clone was seen a few times. This chain uses TRBV7-6 with TRBJ1-1; 11 bases align to TRBD1. This receptor was identified in a man between 18 and 29 years old in good health. Some clones in this sample may be carry-over from other donors' samples. The source material was naive CD4+ T cells from PBMCs. The subset here: CD45RA+ positively selected. The CDR3 DNA follows: TGTGCCAGCAGCTCCGGACAGGGGGCGAGCGCTGAAGCTTTCTTT. This translates into CASSSGQGASAEAFF. Variable domain in full (rest from reference TRBV7-6 and TRBJ1-1): GAGVSQSPRYKVTKRGQDVALRCDPISGHVSLYWYRQALGQGPEFLTYFNYEAQQDKSGLPNDRFSAERPEGSISTLTIQRTEQRDSAMYRCASSSGQGASAEAFFGQGTRLTVV.